This T cell receptor (beta chain) is from a study of cytomegalovirus exposure and HLA in healthy donors listed by TCRdb under 2017. The study in broad terms: An earlier analysis of several hundred of the donors reported approximately 300 Gb of sequence data and 117 million unique TCR beta sequences from about 179 million T cells. An early release that covered around 590 HLA-typed donors contained approximately 290 gigabases of sequencing data and 80 million or so unique TCR sequences. Of the 350 to 450 genotyped donors, 65% to 90% were placed in the genetic ancestry cluster associated with self-reported Caucasian donors. The aim of the study was to test whether cataloging public T cell receptors could identify signatures of past pathogen exposure. Using immunosequencing, the study profiled T cell repertoires from around 670 subjects and related those repertoires to cytomegalovirus serostatus. Besides the first cohort of 666 subjects, a separate validation cohort made up of over 95 different subjects was used. High-throughput TCR immunosequencing, statistical association of individual TCRs with disease status, and machine learning were combined to predict cytomegalovirus infection status. A later analysis re-examined previously published TCR beta repertoires from more than 600 donors and added high-resolution HLA genotyping to investigate patterns of TCR occurrence. Rather than using new phenotypic data, the later analysis identified candidate immune exposures from TCR beta sequences and from how often those sequences occurred across donors. An earlier analysis of 587 of the donors used high-throughput TCR beta sequencing to judge whether each TCR beta V gene segment behaved as functional or pseudogenic. Donor age, sex, ethnicity and CMV serostatus were compiled together with the repertoire data. A later genetic analysis used genome-wide SNP genotypes for about 60% of the roughly 700 donors, treating that subset as a discovery cohort. Every repertoire in the discovery cohort had been generated on one and the same sequencing platform. HLA typing included class I and class II loci at four-digit resolution. Typing coverage varied by locus: roughly 629-640 donors for A, B, C, DRB1 and DQB1; approximately 560 for DQA1; nearly 610 for DPA1; fewer than 480 for DPB1. Because of strong linkage in the cohort, five DR-DQ haplotypes were treated as single units for association and clustering. Among roughly 400 genotyped donors of the cohort, an average of roughly 240,000 unique TCR beta nucleotide sequences were sequenced per donor, roughly 20% of them non-productive. What the study reported, not specific to this receptor: In vitro tests confirmed that a few of the cytomegalovirus-associated TCR beta chains recognize cytomegalovirus antigens. A cluster of highly shared sequence variants was judged likely to represent a technical artifact of the sequencing pipeline. A later genetic analysis associated a missense DCLRE1C variant with V-gene and J-gene trimming of TCR beta chains, and an independent cohort replicated the association. Several of the top co-occurrence clusters appeared to be linked to parvovirus B19, influenza, CMV and Epstein-Barr virus, according to a later analysis. A further reported finding was that TCR beta sequences accurately predicted the HLA-A and HLA-B alleles for most subjects in the first cohort. A later analysis associated about 17,000 TCR beta sequences with specific HLA alleles at a false discovery rate of 0.05. CMV serostatus was the only immune exposure information available for the cohort. Most CMV-associated TCR beta chains appeared to be HLA-restricted in a later analysis, and the HLA associations seemed to be driven largely by CMV exposure. Assigning TCR associations to individual alleles was difficult when HLA alleles, especially DR and DQ, strongly co-occurred. Presence/absence analyses assumed roughly uniform sequencing depth across donors, an assumption that may not hold. According to the authors, the approach could potentially be generalized to other disease states and immunological phenotypes. In an earlier analysis of roughly 500 of the donors, most TCR beta V segments appeared in productive rearrangements about 87% or about 30% of the time, broadly matching IMGT annotations. Compared with equally common non-associated chains, HLA-associated TCR beta chains in a later analysis were more clonally expanded and had lower generation probabilities. Most TCR sequences were observed very rarely across donors, whereas some public TCRs were present in many individuals. The study gave a list of 150 to 200 TCR beta chains associated with cytomegalovirus. Because some donors lacked HLA typing at each locus, the association tests relied only on the typed subset. The 87-base-pair reads could not distinguish some IMGT-functional V segments, including TRBV6-2 and TRBV6-3, so those segments were excluded. Approximately 16 rarely observed V segments, including chromosome 9 orphons, were excluded from the earlier analysis of about 600 of the donors because counts were too low. The cohort was sequenced for TCR beta chains only, and without alpha or paired-chain data the features that could be detected were limited. Cytomegalovirus status was reported to be diagnosed by the classifier with high specificity and sensitivity in both the original and validation cohorts. In a later genetic analysis, fewer N-insertions in productive TCRs were reported among donors in an Asian-associated ancestry cluster than the 666-donor mean. According to a later analysis, TCR association rates differed among HLA loci, with DRB1 alleles showing the most associated TCRs and HLA-C alleles showing the fewest. Correlated functional status among segregating V segments might be attributable to linkage disequilibrium, but an unknown experimental factor could not be ruled out.

The method was the immunoSEQ multiplex PCR assay. The multiplex PCR relied on a mix of 60 forward primers for TCR Vbeta segments and 13 reverse primers for TCR Jbeta segments. Amplification of the CDR3 region of rearranged TCR beta genes was performed with a multiplex PCR assay on genomic DNA. On the Illumina HiSeq System, the amplified TCR beta libraries were sequenced as 87-base-pair reads. In the authors' own workflow: Across the 640 or so repertoires, a later analysis counted 78 million or so unique TCR beta chains, around 10 million of which were shared by at least two donors. Raw reads were error-corrected and collapsed into unique sequences by a nearest-neighbor algorithm in which closely related sequences were merged to remove PCR and sequencing errors. CDR3 sequences were aligned to IMGT reference sequences to assign V, D and J gene segments. For a sequence to be retained, at least a six-nucleotide match to both a V gene segment and a J gene segment was required. A rearrangement was called productive if the CDR3 had no stop codons and remained in frame with V and J, and every other rearrangement was called non-productive. Following IMGT convention, CDR3 was defined as the stretch from the second conserved V-encoded cysteine up to the conserved J-encoded phenylalanine. In an earlier analysis of roughly 610 of the donors, sequences lacking an unambiguous match to a single V gene segment were excluded. In an earlier analysis of 587 of the donors, V segments were called functional above 56.7% productive rearrangements and were called segregating when the between-donor standard deviation exceeded 5%. A statistical classification framework was built to diagnose cytomegalovirus status from the catalog of TCR beta chain sequences. In a later analysis, TCR nucleotide sequences were compared against IMGT/GENE-DB human TR gene sequences so that V and J genes could be assigned. The TCRdist pipeline was used in a later analysis to assign CDR3 sequences and most-parsimonious VDJ recombination scenarios. A later analysis defined each TCR beta chain by its CDR3 amino acid sequence plus V-gene family, and excluded reads lacking a unique V-gene family. As a way to deal with suspected cross-contamination and a sequencing artifact, a later analysis dropped more than 500 nucleotide sequences that were highly shared and had low generation probability. A later analysis calculated a clonal expansion index for each public chain from normalized within-repertoire ranks of inferred template counts. In a later analysis, generation probabilities were computed using a VDJ recombination model fitted to out-of-frame rearrangements, and the results were checked against IGoR. A later analysis scored TCR-TCR, TCR-HLA and TCR-CMV co-occurrence with hypergeometric tests, applying a repertoire-size bias correction to TCR pairs. A later analysis estimated false discovery rates by permuting HLA or CMV assignments 20 times. In a later analysis, co-occurring TCRs were grouped using DBSCAN, and TCRdist sequence similarity was added for clustering within HLA-allele-positive subsets. Repertoires with fewer than 30,000 or more than 120,000 public chains were left out of co-occurrence clustering, as were five repertoires with anomalous nucleotide sharing. In its TCRdb copy, this immuneACCESS table keeps in-frame sequences only and misses some clones. Where compared with another copy, unresolved V genes explain less than half of these, and the others have no known cause. The V and J calls and clone size are taken from that table; D and trimming were inferred from the DNA. This sample is represented by over 120,000 clones; roughly 80% of them were singletons. 2.5% to 3% of the sample rests with the top ten.

In total, roughly 710 healthy bone marrow donors made up the cohort. At the time of sampling, all cohort members were nominally healthy, though unrecorded immune exposures were likely present. The donor was CMV seronegative and was included in the group of 352 seronegative cohort members. Every donor gave a peripheral blood sample, and the peripheral blood mononuclear cells from that sample were used for TCR beta sequencing. Genomic DNA was extracted from the blood cell samples with the Qiagen DNeasy Blood Extraction Kit. Cut back by 4 bases and 3 bases, the V and J ends lie 12 bases apart. The germline V gene yields SGHNT for CDR1 and YENEEA for CDR2. Spanning cysteine to phenylalanine, the CDR3 consists of 14 amino acids. Only the CDR3 part of the read is kept: 42 bases, read in frame from the first base. Comments on this clone: It has no known antigen specificity. Per-base qualities were not stored, and no clone one base away is much larger.

The sample was PBMCs. The rearranged segments are TRBV11-3 and TRBJ2-5, with TRBD1 tentatively as D gene (7 bases match). The clonotype originates from a female donor in good health and CMV-seronegative. The DNA sequence follows: TGTGCCAGCAGCTCTACAGGGGAGGAAGAGACCCAGTACTTC. This sequence encodes CASSSTGEEETQYF.